The 10 T cell receptor beta chains presented below share a single source sample, sequenced in a study of T cells in Graves' hyperthyroidism and ophthalmopathy. TCR beta CDR3 region amplification was performed from RNA transcripts. Initially, a first-round RT-PCR of the TCR CDR3 employed the HTBI primer set. TCRdb passed the multiplex PCR reads through MiXCR, listing each CDR3 protein once. The sample carries about 660,000 distinct CDR3 sequences, just under 45% recorded once. Sequenced input: peripheral blood or thyroid tissue (not recorded which). The receptors were sampled from an adult man with Graves' disease, either hyperthyroidism or ophthalmopathy (not recorded which).

In this sample, this clonotype turned up a few times. J is TRBJ1-1 and V is TRBV5-1; possible D gene TRBD1, 6 bases. Trimming shortened V by 3 bases and J by 4 bases, and 10 bases separated the two germline ends. Germline V gene lookup returns CDR1 SGHRS and CDR2 YFSETQ. The CDR3 sequence is 13 residues long. The CDR3 reads CASSSGVSTEAFF. In DNA form, the CDR3 reads TGCGCCAGCAGCTCAGGGGTTAGCACTGAAGCTTTCTTT.

About this clonotype: A much bigger clone sits one base away, suggesting this may be a read error. The gene calls are TRBV7-2 and TRBJ2-7, with a weak D call TRBD1 (6 bases). CDR3 length: 15 residues. V lost 1 base, J lost 2 bases, and 12 bases lay in between. CDR1 is SGHTA, CDR2 FQGNSA, per germline. Written as DNA, the CDR3 is TGTACCAGCAGCTTAGGCAGGGGTGAGACCTACGAGCAGTACTTC. Amino acids: CTSSLGRGETYEQYF.

The J gene is TRBJ2-7, the V gene TRBV14; unclear D gene. The CDR3 spans 14 residues. V shed 0 bases and J shed 5 bases, with 11 bases lying between them. Germline V gene sequence: CDR1 SGHDN, CDR2 FVKESK. The CDR3 region is CASSQDPAVDEQYF. The CDR3 coding sequence is TGTGCCAGCAGCCAAGATCCGGCAGTCGACGAGCAGTACTTC.

With respect to this clonotype: No conserved phenylalanine or tryptophan ends this CDR3, so it is likely a read error. It is unclear where the CDR3 begins or ends on the DNA, so no DNA is shown, and the CDR3 is as TCRdb lists it. The J gene is TRBJ2-6, the V gene TRBV19. The germline V gene has CDR1 LNHDA and CDR2 SQIVND (reference sequence). The CDR3 is 8 amino acids in total, end residues counted. CDR3: CASKAGTS.

The chain carries TRBV7-6 and TRBJ1-1; D may be TRBD1 (6 bases). The CDR3 spans 16 residues. Germline CDR1 reads SGHVS; CDR2 reads FNYEAQ. V was trimmed by 4 bases and J by 1 base, leaving 16 bases between them. The CDR3 reads CASSSENAGENTEAFF. In DNA, the CDR3 is TGTGCCAGCAGCTCTGAGAATGCAGGGGAGAACACTGAAGCTTTCTTT.

The CDR3 loop reads CASTLLPGGGEQYF. Here the CDR3 DNA reads TGTGCCAGCACTCTCTTGCCCGGGGGAGGGGAGCAGTACTTC. V and J are TRBV15 and TRBJ2-7; 7 nucleotides agree with TRBD2. The CDR3 consists of 14 residues. V was pared by 10 bases and J by 7 bases, with 16 bases of the junction left unmatched. Germline V gene data show CDR1 as LNHNV and CDR2 as YYDKDF (reference sequence).

The V call is TRBV7-4, the J call TRBJ2-5; D might be TRBD1 or TRBD2, each matching 6 bases. The V gene lost 1 base and the J gene lost 4 bases, with 13 bases spanning the gap. Germline lookup yields CDR1 SGHVT and CDR2 SQSDAQ. This CDR3 is 15 amino acids long. The CDR3, as DNA: TGTGCCAGCAGCTTAGTACCGGGGGCAACAGAGACCCAGTACTTC. Translation gives CASSLVPGATETQYF.

The V gene is TRBV7-2, the J gene TRBJ2-5; tentative D call: TRBD1 (6 bases). Trimming removed 5 bases from V and 2 bases from J, with 12 bases in between. Germline loops: CDR1 SGHTA, CDR2 FQGNSA. The CDR3 length is 14 residues. The CDR3 protein is CASSGWTEQETQYF. CDR3 DNA sequence: TGTGCCAGCAGCGGATGGACAGAACAAGAGACCCAGTACTTC.

This clonotype was seen a handful of times. The V and J genes are TRBV6-5 and TRBJ2-5; D may match TRBD1 or TRBD2 (6 bases each). V lost 8 bases and J 5 bases, leaving 12 bases between the germline ends. The CDR3 contains 12 residues. The germline V gene has CDR1 MNHEY and CDR2 SVGAGI. The CDR3 DNA is TGTGCCAGCGGGGGGCGAGGGGAGACCCAGTACTTC. Translation gives CASGGRGETQYF.

A few counts support this clonotype. The chain combines TRBV2 with TRBJ1-6; 9 bases align to TRBD1. Germline V CDR1 and CDR2: SNHLY, FYNNEI. V lost 6 bases to trimming and J lost 6 bases; unmatched junction nucleotides: 6. This CDR3 has 15 amino acids. This CDR3 is CASRDRDRANSPLHF. The DNA of the CDR3 is TGTGCCAGCAGGGACCGGGACAGGGCTAATTCACCCCTCCACTTT.